This T cell receptor (beta chain) was captured by sequencing in a study of T cells in Graves' hyperthyroidism and ophthalmopathy. The study, taken as a whole, reports: A model built on 13 V-J features separated ophthalmopathy from stable hyperthyroidism.

Template material for amplifying TCR beta CDR3 regions consisted of RNA transcripts. TCR CDR3 regions were first amplified by RT-PCR with HTBI primers. TCRdb re-called the multiplex PCR reads with MiXCR, one entry per CDR3 protein. The repertoire holds roughly 700,000 distinct CDR3 sequences, with approximately 15% as singletons. CDR3 length: 12 amino acids. Germline CDR1 LGHDT, CDR2 YNNKEL (reference sequence). V was pared by 1 base and J by 6 bases, with 5 bases between. This clonotype was observed at least ten times. Its specificity is not known. Newly diagnosed hyperthyroidism patients aged 18 to 65 years had disease lasting under 2 months. Together with thyroid ultrasound, orbital computed tomography, serum thyroxine and TRAb, clinical symptoms were used for diagnoses.

The sample consisted of blood. The chain carries TRBV3-1 and TRBJ2-3, with D unclear. This TCR came from a woman under 30 with Graves' hyperthyroidism. CDR3 sequence: CASSQGWDTQYF. The DNA of the CDR3 is TGTGCCAGCAGCCAAGGTTGGGATACGCAGTATTTT.